The source of this T cell receptor (beta chain) is a study of T cell changes during pregnancy in multiple sclerosis (dated by TCRdb to between 2017 and 2020). As for the study more broadly: The study looked at changes in the T cell repertoire across pregnancy in women with multiple sclerosis.

The library relied on the immunoSEQ multiplex PCR assay. The source is immuneACCESS, and TCRdb retained only in-frame sequences with V and J called. Part of the clones is not carried over; for the studies checked, unresolved V genes explain less than half of this, and the remainder is unexplained. The sample includes over 70,000 clones, with approximately 90% observed a single time. The ten largest make up under 2% of the sample. Turning to this clone: The specificity of this receptor is unknown. Base qualities are not provided; no much larger clone lies one nucleotide away.

V ends up 5 bases short and J 4 bases short, with an unmatched junction base count of 4. The CDR3 covers 14 residues, taking in both the cysteine and the phenylalanine. Solely the CDR3 DNA is kept, with 42 bases framed from the first base. Via the germline V gene, CDR1 is MDHEN and CDR2 SYDVKM. This clonotype originated in a female donor in good health, enrolled as a control in a pregnancy study. The sample consisted of peripheral blood, taken in the first trimester of pregnancy. Recombination joined TRBV28 with TRBJ2-7; 11 central nucleotides agree with TRBD2. CDR3 reads: CASSRGTSGYEQYF. The sequence in DNA is TGTGCCAGCAGTCGCGGGACTAGCGGATACGAGCAGTACTTC.